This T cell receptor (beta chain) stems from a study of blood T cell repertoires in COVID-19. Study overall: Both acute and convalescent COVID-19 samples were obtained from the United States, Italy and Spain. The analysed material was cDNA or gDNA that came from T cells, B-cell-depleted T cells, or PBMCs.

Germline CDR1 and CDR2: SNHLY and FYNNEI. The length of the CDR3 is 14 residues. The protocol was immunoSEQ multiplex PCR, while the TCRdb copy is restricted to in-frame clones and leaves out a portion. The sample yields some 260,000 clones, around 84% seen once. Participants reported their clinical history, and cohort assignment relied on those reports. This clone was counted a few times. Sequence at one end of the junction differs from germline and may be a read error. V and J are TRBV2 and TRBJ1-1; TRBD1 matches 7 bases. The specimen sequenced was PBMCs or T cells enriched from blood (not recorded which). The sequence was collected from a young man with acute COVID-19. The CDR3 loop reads CASREGQENTEAFF. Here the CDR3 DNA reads TGTGCCAGCAGGGAAGGACAGGAGAACACTGAAGCTTTCTTT.